This entry features one T cell receptor beta chain sequence. The data stem from a study of blood T cell repertoires in COVID-19. Across the study: The cDNA or gDNA used as material had been derived from T cells, B-cell-depleted T cells, or PBMCs.

Original analysis: Reference gene primer amplification gave nucleated cell count estimates. Sequencing was performed with immunoSEQ multiplex PCR; in TCRdb, only in-frame clones are kept and a portion is missing. Clonal size and the V and J genes are those of that table, whereas D and trimming came from the DNA. The top ten hold around 3% of the sample, which has about 370,000 clones, 70% to 90% seen once. In germline, CDR1 is KGHSY, CDR2 FQNENV. V gave up 0 bases and J gave up 4 bases, with 18 bases separating them. The CDR3 runs to 17 residues. Sequencing used peripheral blood. This clonotype was sampled from a woman aged 25 to 39 with COVID-19, enrolled during active disease. The chain couples TRBV16 to TRBJ1-2; weak D call: TRBD1 (5 bases). The CDR3 coding sequence is TGTGCCAGCAGCCAATCGTCCCAGGGTGATAGTGGCTATGGCTACACCTTC. Translating gives CASSQSSQGDSGYGYTF.